This TCR beta chain derives from a study of blood T cell repertoires in COVID-19. Study as a whole: Samples representing acute and convalescent COVID-19 were sourced from the United States, Italy and Spain. The analysed material was cDNA or gDNA that came from T cells, B-cell-depleted T cells, or PBMCs.

In the authors' workflow: How many nucleated cells were present was estimated from reference gene primer amplification. Some clones are missing from TCRdb's copy, which holds only in-frame ones; the method was immunoSEQ multiplex PCR. D and trimming were read from the DNA, whereas the V and J calls and clone size are those reported in that table. The table includes about 24,000 clones, around 86% detected once. Germline CDR1 is SNHLY and CDR2 is FYNNEI. The CDR3 sequence is 12 residues long. With 8 bases clipped from V and 5 bases from J, the junction kept 2 bases outside the gene matches. The genes are TRBV2 and TRBJ1-1, with 10 nucleotides matching TRBD1. Sample: peripheral blood. The clonotype was recovered from a human donor in a cohort sampled during active COVID-19. CDR3 DNA sequence: TGTGCCAGCGACAGGGGGCGGACTGAAGCTTTCTTT. Its translation: CASDRGRTEAFF.